The present entry profiles one T cell receptor beta chain with its context. As yet, its antigen is unknown. This specimen comes from a study of vaccination and CD4 T cells after COVID-19. Germline-derived CDR1 and CDR2 are SGHAT and FQNNGV. The CDR3 is 15 amino acids. The V and J ends lost 4 bases and 1 base respectively, with 10 bases between them. Treatment reported: roughly 11-day PBMC culture with coronavirus spike peptide pools or control peptides (ViraFEST assay). Oncomine TCR Beta short-read sequencing was applied to DNA from cultured CD4+ T cells. TCRdb reprocessed the PCR reads with MiXCR, giving one entry per CDR3 protein. The sample has roughly 11,000 distinct CDR3 sequences; approximately 57% are singletons.

This chain joins TRBV11-2 and TRBJ2-2, with D possibly matching TRBD2 (5 bases). What was sequenced was CD4+ T cells from blood, cultured in vitro. The source of this sequence is a human donor who had recovered from COVID-19. CDR3 protein: CASSWYRGNTGELFF. CDR3 bases: TGTGCCAGCAGCTGGTATCGGGGGAACACCGGGGAGCTGTTTTTT.